A single sample is the source of the 30 T cell receptor beta chains below, sequenced in a study of cytomegalovirus exposure and HLA in healthy donors. The PCR used 60 Vbeta and 13 Jbeta primers. Only in-frame clones appear in the TCRdb table, and some are missing; sequencing was by immunoSEQ multiplex PCR. The table lists 150,000 or so clones, about 80% of them singletons, with more than 10% in the top ten. The sample comprised PBMCs. These receptor sequences come from a man aged 30 to 39 in good health and CMV-seropositive.

The rearrangement joins TRBV7-2 to TRBJ2-5; D is unresolved. The J call may not be correct, given that the DNA end is closer to TRBJ2-7. The CDR3 extends over 13 amino acids. Germline CDR1 is SGHTA and CDR2 is FQGNSA. CDR3 DNA sequence: TGTGCCAGCAGCTTCTCCGTAACCCACGAGCAGTACTTC. This codes for CASSFSVTHEQYF.

The table lists this clone with a few counts. V is TRBV7-2 and J is TRBJ1-2; 7 positions match TRBD1. CDR1 and CDR2 from the germline V gene are SGHTA and FQGNSA. J was trimmed by 5 bases and V by 1 base; bases with no gene match: 7. The CDR3 is made up of 15 amino acids. CDR3 nucleotide sequence: TGTGCCAGCAGCTTAGTTAGGGGGCGGTGGTATGGCTACACCTTC. It encodes CASSLVRGRWYGYTF. Drawing the rest from reference TRBV7-2 and TRBJ1-2, the complete variable domain is GAGVSQSPSNKVTEKGKDVELRCDPISGHTALYWYRQSLGQGLEFLIYFQGNSAPDKSGLPSDRFSAERTGGSVSTLTIQRTQQEDSAVYLCASSLVRGRWYGYTFGSGTRLTVV.

This clone turned up a few times. This chain joins TRBV6-5 and TRBJ1-1; D unresolved. CDR1 and CDR2 (germline): MNHEY, SVGAGI. The V and J ends lost 8 bases and 1 base respectively, with 17 bases between them. This CDR3 has 15 residues. The CDR3 here is CASSPSSSGNTEAFF. CDR3 DNA: TGTGCCAGCTCCCCTTCCAGCTCAGGGAACACTGAAGCTTTCTTT.

The genes are TRBV7-8 and TRBJ2-7, with 11 nucleotides matching TRBD2. V was clipped by 4 bases and J by 7 bases; unmatched bases: 6. CDR3 length: 14 amino acids. CDR1 and CDR2 (germline): SGHVS, FQNEAQ. The CDR3 here is CASSSGTSGTEQYF. The CDR3 DNA reads TGTGCCAGCAGCTCCGGGACTAGCGGTACTGAGCAGTACTTC.

The chain carries TRBV4-2 and TRBJ2-3; 9 bases match TRBD2. Germline V CDR1 and CDR2: LGHNA, YNFKEQ. V trimming: 0 bases; J trimming: 6 bases; junction bases outside the gene matches: 10. This CDR3 spans 17 amino acids. The CDR3 region is CASSQDLVASGTDTQYF. The DNA of the CDR3 is TGTGCCAGCAGCCAAGATTTAGTCGCTAGCGGGACTGATACGCAGTATTTT.

The V and J genes are TRBV6-1 and TRBJ2-7; 12 positions match TRBD1. Unmatched junction bases numbered 6, after V lost 8 bases and J lost 4 bases. This CDR3 comprises 14 residues. CDR1 and CDR2 from the germline V gene are MNHNS and SASEGT. The DNA for the CDR3 is TGTGCCAGCCGGGGACAGGGGGCGGAGTACGAGCAGTACTTC. Translation gives CASRGQGAEYEQYF.

The V and J genes are TRBV15 and TRBJ2-3; 8 bases match TRBD1. This CDR3 comprises 15 residues. CDR1 is LNHNV and CDR2 is YYDKDF in the germline V gene (reference sequence). The ends lost 6 bases at V and 2 bases at J; junction bases unmatched: 7. CDR3: CATSKTGEDTDTQYF. The CDR3 DNA reads as TGTGCCACCAGTAAGACAGGGGAGGACACAGATACGCAGTATTTT.

V gene TRBV7-9 combines with J gene TRBJ2-3; D may be TRBD2 (6 bases). V was cut by 8 bases and J by 0 bases, with 18 bases left in between. Per germline, CDR1 SEHNR and CDR2 FQNEAQ (reference sequence). This CDR3 is built from 16 residues. The CDR3, as DNA: TGTGCCAGCCTCCTAACTCGGGGAGGAAGCACAGATACGCAGTATTTT. It codes for CASLLTRGGSTDTQYF.

This clone was seen just once. The CDR3 spells CASSQIGTGNYEQYF. As DNA, the CDR3 is TGTGCCAGCAGCCAGATAGGGACAGGAAACTACGAGCAGTACTTC. The J gene is TRBJ2-7, the V gene TRBV4-2; 8 nucleotides align to TRBD1. This CDR3 has 15 residues. Germline CDR1 LGHNA, CDR2 YNFKEQ. J lost 3 bases, V lost 3 bases, and 7 bases had no gene match.

This chain uses TRBV9 with TRBJ2-1, with 9 bases identical to TRBD1. CDR1 is SGDLS, CDR2 YYNGEE, per germline. The CDR3 contains 15 residues. V shed 1 base, J shed 6 bases, and the junction held 5 bases outside the gene matches. Here the CDR3 reads CASSVTGTGFNEQFF. The CDR3 DNA reads as TGTGCCAGCAGCGTAACAGGGACAGGGTTCAATGAGCAGTTCTTC.

The chain carries TRBV7-9 and TRBJ1-3; D remains unclear. The CDR3 length is 14 residues. CDR1 SEHNR and CDR2 FQNEAQ come from the germline V gene (reference sequence). Deletions cut 5 bases from V and 0 bases from J, with 8 bases between. CDR3 residues: CASSPGGSGNTIYF. As DNA, the CDR3 is TGTGCCAGCAGCCCCGGAGGCTCTGGAAACACCATATATTTT.

V and J are TRBV13 and TRBJ2-1, with 8 bases matching TRBD1. After removal of 1 base from V and 8 bases from J, the junction contained 7 bases not matched to a gene. The CDR3 consists of 15 residues. Germline V CDR1 and CDR2: PRHDT, FYEKMQ (reference sequence). The CDR3 bases are TGTGCCAGCAGCTTAGAAGGACAGGGTTACGATGAGCAGTTCTTC. It codes for CASSLEGQGYDEQFF.

For this clone: A read error may explain this, as a much larger clone is one base away. Other nucleotide sequences from this sample produce the same CDR3. The V call is TRBV7-9, the J call TRBJ1-1; D is perhaps TRBD1 (6 bases). V lost 3 bases to trimming and J lost 0 bases, with 8 bases between them. This CDR3 has 14 residues. From germline, CDR1 is SEHNR and CDR2 FQNEAQ (reference sequence). CDR3 DNA sequence: TGTGCCAGCAGCTTCGGACAGATGAACACTGAAGCTTTCTTT. Translating gives CASSFGQMNTEAFF.

The chain links TRBV19 to TRBJ2-2; 8 bases align to TRBD2. This CDR3 has 16 amino acids. Germline V gene lookup returns CDR1 LNHDA and CDR2 SQIVND (reference sequence). After removal of 3 bases from V and 1 base from J, the junction contained 4 bases not matched to a gene. CDR3 bases: TGTGCCAGTAGTATCGGGGGGGTTTGGAACACCGGGGAGCTGTTTTTT. It translates to CASSIGGVWNTGELFF.

The chain carries TRBV7-8 and TRBJ2-3, with D possibly TRBD2 on 6 matching bases. V was trimmed by 5 bases and J by 2 bases, leaving 14 bases between them. CDR1 is SGHVS, CDR2 FQNEAQ, per germline. The CDR3 length is 15 residues. The CDR3 protein is CASSLPWEDTDTQYF. CDR3 DNA: TGTGCCAGCAGCCTCCCGTGGGAGGACACAGATACGCAGTATTTT.

The gene calls are TRBV5-1 and TRBJ2-4; D may be TRBD2 (7 bases). V was clipped by 6 bases and J by 7 bases, with 14 bases between them. Germline-derived CDR1 and CDR2 are SGHRS and YFSETQ. The CDR3 has 13 amino acids. The CDR3 nucleotides read TGCGCCAGCACGCCCGGCGGGGGCAACATTCAGTACTTC. Translated: CASTPGGGNIQYF.

This clone was seen more than once but under ten times. The chain combines TRBV7-2 with TRBJ2-5, with D tentatively TRBD2 (6 bases). The germline V gene has CDR1 SGHTA and CDR2 FQGNSA. V lost 5 bases and J lost 5, with 15 bases in between. This CDR3 is built from 14 residues. In DNA, the CDR3 is TGTGCCAGCAGCCTACTTACCCGGGAGGAGACCCAGTACTTC. This encodes CASSLLTREETQYF.

The chain carries TRBV11-1 and TRBJ2-1; D possibly corresponds to TRBD1 (6 bases). This CDR3 comprises 17 residues. Looked up from germline, CDR1 is SGHAT and CDR2 is FQDESV (reference sequence). V lost 7 bases, J lost 0 bases, and 19 bases lay in between. Written as DNA, the CDR3 is TGTGCCAGCACCTCCGGACCGACAGGTCGCTCCTACAATGAGCAGTTCTTC. Its translation is CASTSGPTGRSYNEQFF.

The chain recombines TRBV7-9 with TRBJ2-2; tentative D call: TRBD2 (5 bases). CDR1 is SEHNR and CDR2 is FQNEAQ in the germline V gene (reference sequence). The CDR3 spans 13 residues. Trimming took off 2 bases at V and 8 bases at J, with 9 bases between the two ends. The CDR3 region is CASSLPLAGELFF. The CDR3 DNA reads TGTGCCAGCAGCTTACCCCTAGCTGGGGAGCTGTTTTTT.

The gene calls are TRBV7-2 and TRBJ2-3; D remains unclear. CDR3 length equals 13 residues. V lost 7 bases to trimming and J lost 2 bases, with 10 bases between them. CDR1 is SGHTA and CDR2 is FQGNSA in the germline V gene. CDR3 in amino acids: CASNSRATDTQYF. The CDR3 nucleotides read TGTGCCAGCAATTCTCGCGCCACAGATACGCAGTATTTT.

The chain uses TRBV19 and TRBJ1-5, with no clear D. CDR1 LNHDA and CDR2 SQIVND come from the germline V gene (reference sequence). Trimming took 3 bases from V and 9 from J, leaving 24 bases between them. This CDR3 spans 17 amino acids. CDR3 nucleotide sequence: TGTGCCAGTAGTATGGGAGGTACGACCTCCCGGACGTCGCCCCAGCATTTT. Its translation: CASSMGGTTSRTSPQHF.

V gene TRBV2 combines with J gene TRBJ2-7; the D gene is possibly TRBD2 (6 bases). Germline V lookup: CDR1 SNHLY, CDR2 FYNNEI. V lost 2 bases and J lost 3, with 11 bases in between. The CDR3 covers 14 residues. CDR3 sequence (DNA): TGTGCCAGCAGTGAAATGGGAGGCCACTACGAGCAGTACTTC. Its protein product is CASSEMGGHYEQYF.

This clone was recorded only once. J is TRBJ2-7 and V is TRBV7-9, with D possibly being TRBD1 (6 bases). V lost 5 bases to trimming and J lost 3 bases, with 11 bases between them. The length of the CDR3 is 13 residues. Germline CDR1 is SEHNR and CDR2 is FQNEAQ (reference sequence). As DNA, the CDR3 is TGTGCCAGCAGCGCCCGGGACAACTACGAGCAGTACTTC. Encoded protein: CASSARDNYEQYF.

The chain employs TRBV28 and TRBJ2-1; 14 nucleotides align to TRBD2. V trimming: 5 bases; J trimming: 7 bases; junction bases outside the gene matches: 7. Germline CDR1 MDHEN, CDR2 SYDVKM. CDR3 length equals 16 residues. CDR3 amino acids: CASSEPGLAGENEQFF. The CDR3 DNA is TGTGCCAGCAGTGAACCGGGACTAGCGGGAGAGAATGAGCAGTTCTTC.

This clone was observed a handful of times. This chain connects TRBV10-3 to TRBJ1-1, with 9 bases fitting TRBD1. Germline-derived CDR1 and CDR2 are ENHRY and SYGVKD. The CDR3 sequence is 15 residues long. The J segment lost 0 bases and the V segment lost 10 bases, leaving 9 bases of the junction unmatched. CDR3 nucleotide sequence: TGTGCCACCCGTGGGACAGGGAACATGAACACTGAAGCTTTCTTT. Its translation: CATRGTGNMNTEAFF.

This chain joins TRBV28 and TRBJ1-5; TRBD1 agrees at 7 bases. CDR1 is MDHEN and CDR2 is SYDVKM in the germline V gene. The CDR3 extends over 18 amino acids. V shed 3 bases, J shed 5 bases, and the junction held 16 bases outside the gene matches. CDR3 bases: TGTGCCAGCAGTTTCTCGGGAGGGGGCGCTCAGGGGGATCAGCCCCAGCATTTT. As protein: CASSFSGGGAQGDQPQHF.

The genes are TRBV28 and TRBJ2-7; 8 bases map to TRBD1. J was trimmed by 2 bases and V by 5 bases; bases with no gene match: 5. The germline V gene encodes CDR1 MDHEN and CDR2 SYDVKM. The CDR3 runs 14 residues. The CDR3 is CASSHRQGTYEQYF. CDR3 nucleotide sequence: TGTGCCAGCAGTCATCGACAGGGGACCTACGAGCAGTACTTC.

The J gene is TRBJ1-4, the V gene TRBV6-1, with 9 positions matching TRBD1. The CDR3 spans 16 residues. J was trimmed by 8 bases and V by 1 base; bases with no gene match: 8. Germline CDR1 is MNHNS and CDR2 is SASEGT. The CDR3 is CASSEGGGQGGEKLFF. CDR3 DNA: TGTGCCAGCAGTGAAGGCGGGGGACAGGGTGGCGAAAAACTGTTTTTT.

The chain joins TRBV4-2 to TRBJ2-1; 11 nucleotides match TRBD1. This CDR3 is 16 amino acids long. Germline V gene lookup returns CDR1 LGHNA and CDR2 YNFKEQ. The ends lost 1 base at V and 5 bases at J; junction bases unmatched: 4. CDR3 in DNA: TGTGCCAGCAGCCAAGCGGACAGGGGGCTGGACAATGAGCAGTTCTTC. This encodes CASSQADRGLDNEQFF.

The genes are TRBV7-6 and TRBJ1-3, with TRBD1 matching over 8 bases. V was pared by 1 base and J by 7 bases, with 12 bases of the junction left unmatched. This CDR3 region has 17 residues. Per germline, CDR1 SGHVS and CDR2 FNYEAQ. CDR3: CASSLVPELDRENTIYF. The CDR3 nucleotides read TGTGCCAGCAGCTTAGTTCCAGAGTTGGACAGGGAGAACACCATATATTTT.